This is a list of T cell receptor beta chains from one sample in a study of cytomegalovirus exposure and HLA in healthy donors. Generated by immunoSEQ multiplex PCR, the TCRdb table keeps only in-frame clones and is missing some. The sample holds about 130,000 clones; roughly 70% are singletons and the top ten take around 7%. The sequenced sample consisted of PBMCs. Receptor source: a man aged 25-40 years in good health and CMV-seronegative. Each CDR3 is given with its conserved first and last residue. A D gene is named only where the DNA matches it firmly. A clone size is listed for some rows: how often the clone was seen (once, few, many), or a class if it is expanded.

D	V	J	size	CDR3	DNA
NA	TRBV11-2	TRBJ2-7	NA	CASSLDRGQEQYF	TGTGCCAGCAGCTTAGATCGAGGGCAGGAGCAGTACTTC
NA	TRBV19	TRBJ2-2	NA	CASSIGGRGAGELFF	TGTGCCAGTAGTATAGGGGGCAGGGGAGCCGGGGAGCTGTTTTTT
NA	TRBV5-6	TRBJ2-7	NA	CASSLDRSYYEQYF	TGTGCCAGCAGCTTGGACCGGAGTTACTACGAGCAGTACTTC
NA	TRBV7-8	TRBJ1-5	few	CASSLSSNQPQHF	TGTGCCAGCAGCCTCAGTAGCAATCAGCCCCAGCATTTT
NA	TRBV11-2	TRBJ2-7	NA	CASSTQRDYEQYF	TGTGCCAGCAGCACCCAGCGCGACTACGAGCAGTACTTC
TRBD2	TRBV2	TRBJ2-5	NA	CASSEGLAGEGAQETQYF	TGTGCCAGCAGTGAAGGGCTAGCGGGAGAAGGGGCCCAAGAGACCCAGTACTTC
NA	TRBV6-1	TRBJ1-5	NA	CASRGGEGPQHF	TGTGCCAGCAGGGGGGGGGAAGGGCCCCAGCATTTT
NA	TRBV5-6	TRBJ2-6	once	CASSLSPSGANGLTF	TGTGCCAGCAGCTTGAGTCCCTCTGGGGCCAACGGCCTGACTTTC
NA	TRBV6-6	TRBJ2-7	NA	CASSYSGGSAYEQYF	TGTGCCAGCAGTTACTCTGGGGGCTCGGCCTACGAGCAGTACTTC
NA	TRBV6-1	TRBJ2-3	once	CASSSPWGADTQYF	TGTGCCAGCAGTAGCCCTTGGGGCGCAGATACGCAGTATTTT
NA	TRBV7-9	TRBJ1-2	NA	CASSLGPGGYTF	TGTGCCAGCAGCTTAGGTCCGGGTGGCTACACCTTC